The 27 T cell receptor beta chains listed next were all sequenced from one sample in a study of blood T cell repertoires in COVID-19. The method was immunoSEQ multiplex PCR; TCRdb's version includes in-frame clones alone and lacks a portion of them. The data hold 240,000 or so clones, with roughly nine tenths observed a single time. Sequencing was done on a sample of peripheral blood. These receptor sequences come from a man in his sixties with acute or convalescent COVID-19.

CDR3 residues: CASSLSSSGRADTQYF. Here the CDR3 DNA reads TGTGCCAGCAGCTTATCTTCTAGCGGGAGAGCTGATACGCAGTATTTT. The chain uses TRBV11-3 and TRBJ2-3; TRBD2 agrees at 10 bases. Germline CDR1 and CDR2: SGHNT and YENEEA. The CDR3 covers 16 residues. The V and J ends lost 2 bases and 6 bases, in that order; junction bases with no gene match: 8.

Here the CDR3 reads CASSRPLAEGSNEQFF. The CDR3 DNA reads TGTGCCAGCAGCCGGCCCCTAGCGGAGGGTAGCAATGAGCAGTTCTTC. The rearrangement joins TRBV28 to TRBJ2-1, with 7 nucleotides matching TRBD2. The germline V gene has CDR1 MDHEN and CDR2 SYDVKM. The CDR3 runs 16 residues. Germline trimming cut 6 bases from V and 6 bases from J; bases unmatched to any gene: 14.

This rearrangement joins TRBV7-8 to TRBJ1-6; perhaps TRBD1 as D (6 bases). The V gene lost 5 bases and the J gene lost 7 bases, with 15 bases spanning the gap. From germline, CDR1 is SGHVS and CDR2 FQNEAQ. CDR3 length: 15 residues. As DNA, the CDR3 is TGTGCCAGCAGCGAGTGGACAGAAGAAAATTCACCCCTCCACTTT. As protein: CASSEWTEENSPLHF. The full variable domain, its missing parts supplied by reference TRBV7-8 and TRBJ1-6, is GAGVSQSPRYKVAKRGQDVALRCDPISGHVSLFWYQQALGQGPEFLTYFQNEAQLDKSGLPSDRFFAERPEGSVSTLKIQRTQQEDSAVYLCASSEWTEENSPLHFGNGTRLTVT.

The genes are TRBV5-4 and TRBJ2-1; TRBD1 matches 7 bases. CDR3 length equals 16 residues. CDR1 SGHNT and CDR2 YYREEE come from the germline V gene (reference sequence). J gave up 0 bases and V 0 bases, and 3 bases lay outside the gene matches. DNA of the CDR3: TGTGCCAGCAGCTTGGGTGCAGGGGGCTCCTACAATGAGCAGTTCTTC. It translates to CASSLGAGGSYNEQFF.

The rearrangement links TRBV7-8 to TRBJ2-5; 10 bases map to TRBD1. In germline, CDR1 is SGHVS, CDR2 FQNEAQ. Unmatched junction bases numbered 2, after V lost 5 bases and J lost 2 bases. This CDR3 has 14 amino acids. CDR3 coding DNA: TGTGCCAGCAGCATGGACAGGGGGCAAGAGACCCAGTACTTC. It translates to CASSMDRGQETQYF. The full variable domain, in which reference TRBV7-8 and TRBJ2-5 provide the parts outside the CDR3, is GAGVSQSPRYKVAKRGQDVALRCDPISGHVSLFWYQQALGQGPEFLTYFQNEAQLDKSGLPSDRFFAERPEGSVSTLKIQRTQQEDSAVYLCASSMDRGQETQYFGPGTRLLVL.

J is TRBJ2-3 and V is TRBV10-3; 11 positions match TRBD2. With 6 bases clipped from V and 5 bases from J, the junction kept 4 bases outside the gene matches. The germline gives CDR1 ENHRY, CDR2 SYGVKD. This CDR3 has 14 residues. The CDR3 loop reads CAISDGLAGDTQYF. For the CDR3, the DNA is TGTGCCATCAGCGACGGACTAGCGGGAGATACGCAGTATTTT.

This chain joins TRBV11-1 and TRBJ2-5; TRBD2 is a possible D gene (6 bases). Germline CDR1 reads SGHAT; CDR2 reads FQDESV (reference sequence). This CDR3 is 15 amino acids long. V dropped 5 bases and J dropped 2 bases, with 15 bases sitting between them. The CDR3 sequence is CASSLLGTVQETQYF. The DNA for the CDR3 is TGTGCCAGCAGCCTTCTGGGGACTGTTCAAGAGACCCAGTACTTC. The full variable domain, completed using reference TRBV11-1 and TRBJ2-5, is EAEVAQSPRYKITEKSQAVAFWCDPISGHATLYWYRQILGQGPELLVQFQDESVVDDSQLPKDRFSAERLKGVDSTLKIQPAELGDSAMYLCASSLLGTVQETQYFGPGTRLLVL.

This clone has just a few counts. The chain uses TRBV4-3 and TRBJ1-2; 7 nucleotides match TRBD1. In germline, CDR1 is LGHNA, CDR2 YSLEER. V shed 0 bases, J shed 7 bases, and the junction held 2 bases outside the gene matches. The CDR3 covers 13 residues. CDR3 in amino acids: CASSQEGGRGYTF. The CDR3 coding sequence is TGCGCCAGCAGCCAAGAAGGGGGCCGTGGCTACACCTTC.

The V and J genes are TRBV7-8 and TRBJ2-5, with 7 bases that match TRBD2. Germline CDR1 is SGHVS and CDR2 is FQNEAQ. CDR3 length: 14 amino acids. Trimming at V came to 7 bases and at J to 5 bases, leaving 10 bases not matched to a gene. The CDR3 DNA sequence: TGTGCCAGCATCAGGGTGCGGGAGAGGGAGACCCAGTACTTC. The encoded protein is CASIRVRERETQYF.

The rearrangement joins TRBV19 to TRBJ1-1, with D unresolved. Between the trimmed V and J ends, which lost 4 bases and 7 bases, there was a span of 13 bases. The CDR3 totals 13 residues. Germline V gene sequence: CDR1 LNHDA, CDR2 SQIVND (reference sequence). CDR3 in DNA: TGTGCCAGTAGTACCCCGGTAGCCGTTGAAGCTTTCTTT. It codes for CASSTPVAVEAFF.

CDR3 sequence: CASSVRGLGETQYF. CDR3 DNA: TGTGCCAGCAGCGTAAGGGGGTTGGGGGAGACCCAGTACTTC. The rearrangement links TRBV9 to TRBJ2-5; D is perhaps TRBD1 (6 bases). Germline values: CDR1 SGDLS, CDR2 YYNGEE. The CDR3 totals 14 residues. V lost 1 base to trimming and J lost 5 bases, with 12 bases between them. The full variable domain, its missing parts supplied by reference TRBV9 and TRBJ2-5, is DSGVTQTPKHLITATGQRVTLRCSPRSGDLSVYWYQQSLDQGLQFLIQYYNGEERAKGNILERFSAQQFPDLHSELNLSSLELGDSALYFCASSVRGLGETQYFGPGTRLLVL.

This chain joins TRBV27 and TRBJ2-7, with 8 bases lining up with TRBD1. The CDR3 loop spans 16 amino acids. The germline V gene encodes CDR1 MNHEY and CDR2 SMNVEV (reference sequence). Trimming at V came to 0 bases and at J to 2 bases, leaving 6 bases not matched to a gene. The CDR3 nucleotides are TGTGCCAGCAGTTTATCTAGGACAGGGTTCGCCTACGAGCAGTACTTC. As protein: CASSLSRTGFAYEQYF.

The CDR3 DNA is TGTGCCAGCAGCCTGACTAGCGGACCCTACGAGCAGTACTTC. It codes for CASSLTSGPYEQYF. The chain couples TRBV11-3 to TRBJ2-7, with 9 bases identical to TRBD2. V trimming: 5 bases; J trimming: 2 bases; junction bases outside the gene matches: 4. Germline V gene data show CDR1 as SGHNT and CDR2 as YENEEA. This CDR3 comprises 14 residues.

The chain joins TRBV30 to TRBJ2-7; 12 bases are a match to TRBD2. CDR3 size: 14 residues. CDR1 is GTSNPN and CDR2 is SVGIG in the germline V gene (reference sequence). V trimming: 4 bases; J trimming: 5 bases; junction bases outside the gene matches: 6. Written as DNA, the CDR3 is TGTGCCTGGACTAGCGGGAGGGCGCTTAACGAGCAGTACTTC. Translated, it gives CAWTSGRALNEQYF.

The chain joins TRBV6-5 to TRBJ2-7; the match to TRBD1 covers 9 bases. Trimming removed 6 bases from V and 6 bases from J; junction bases left unmatched: 9. The CDR3 loop spans 14 amino acids. The V gene's germline CDR1 is MNHEY and CDR2 SVGAGI. This CDR3 reads CASRTGTGPSEQYF. The CDR3 bases are TGTGCCAGCAGAACCGGGACAGGGCCTTCCGAGCAGTACTTC.

The J gene is TRBJ1-1, the V gene TRBV24-1, with 7 bases aligning to TRBD1. Germline lookup yields CDR1 KGHDR and CDR2 SFDVKD. Trimming took 4 bases from V and 8 from J; bases not matched to a gene: 0. The CDR3 length is 11 residues. CDR3 sequence reads: CATSEGQEAFF. For the CDR3, the DNA is TGTGCCACCAGTGAGGGACAGGAAGCTTTCTTT.

The chain has TRBV27 and TRBJ2-5, with 9 bases lining up with TRBD2. The ends lost 1 base at V and 4 bases at J; junction bases unmatched: 7. The CDR3 is made up of 16 amino acids. Looked up from germline, CDR1 is MNHEY and CDR2 is SMNVEV (reference sequence). DNA of the CDR3: TGTGCCAGCAGTTTATTAGGTAGCGGGAGAGCAGAGACCCAGTACTTC. Encoded protein: CASSLLGSGRAETQYF.

The genes are TRBV5-4 and TRBJ1-3, with D possibly being TRBD1 (5 bases). Trimming took 0 bases from V and 0 from J, leaving 13 bases between them. From germline, CDR1 is SGHNT and CDR2 YYREEE (reference sequence). The CDR3 is made up of 17 amino acids. CDR3 coding DNA: TGTGCCAGCAGCTTGGGACCCACAGGAGACTCTGGAAACACCATATATTTT. This translates into CASSLGPTGDSGNTIYF.

V is TRBV30 and J is TRBJ2-3, with D maybe TRBD1 (5 bases). Trimming cost V 0 bases and J 1 base, with 5 bases left between them. The CDR3 runs 13 residues. Germline-derived CDR1 and CDR2 are GTSNPN and SVGIG (reference sequence). This CDR3 reads CAWSVQGTDTQYF. CDR3 bases: TGTGCCTGGAGTGTACAGGGCACAGATACGCAGTATTTT.

This rearrangement joins TRBV11-3 to TRBJ2-7; TRBD2 matches at 13 bases. CDR1 is SGHNT, CDR2 YENEEA, per germline. This CDR3 region has 20 residues. V trimming: 1 base; J trimming: 2 bases; junction bases outside the gene matches: 14. The DNA of the CDR3 is TGTGCCAGCAGCTTAGGGGGGCGAGAACTAGCGGGAGGGCAGGCCTACGAGCAGTACTTC. Translating gives CASSLGGRELAGGQAYEQYF.

The CDR3: CASSLDPIRVRSPLHF. CDR3 DNA: TGTGCCAGCAGCTTGGACCCGATCCGGGTTCGGTCACCCCTCCACTTT. The rearrangement joins TRBV5-8 to TRBJ1-6; no reliable D call. Germline lookup yields CDR1 SGHTS and CDR2 YDEGEE. Trimming stripped 0 bases from V and 10 bases from J, with 17 bases between. The CDR3 is 16 amino acids.

In its sample, this clone was seen a few times. J is TRBJ1-2 and V is TRBV6-5, with 11 positions matching TRBD1. V dropped 5 bases and J dropped 5; count of bases not matched to a gene: 7. There are 15 residues in the CDR3. Germline V gives CDR1 MNHEY, CDR2 SVGAGI. The CDR3 here is CASSRPGQGEYGYTF. CDR3 nucleotide sequence: TGTGCCAGCAGTAGGCCGGGACAGGGGGAGTATGGCTACACCTTC.

The chain couples TRBV12-3 or TRBV12-4 to TRBJ2-7, with D tentatively TRBD2 (5 bases). The CDR3 length is 12 residues. Between the trimmed V and J ends, which lost 6 bases and 12 bases, there was a span of 18 bases. Here the CDR3 reads CASSLGPRVAYF. Here the CDR3 DNA reads TGTGCCAGCAGCCTTGGTCCGCGGGTGGCGTACTTC.

Only one count was recorded for this clone. V usage is TRBV5-1 and J usage is TRBJ2-3; TRBD1 aligns across 8 bases. This CDR3 has 18 residues. The germline gives CDR1 SGHRS, CDR2 YFSETQ. J gave up 3 bases and V 4 bases, and 16 bases lay outside the gene matches. CDR3 sequence (DNA): TGCGCCAGCAGCCCCCCTACCGGGCAGGGGGCTTTGACAGATACGCAGTATTTT. This gives the protein CASSPPTGQGALTDTQYF.

This clone showed up just a few times. The chain links TRBV6-2 or TRBV6-3 to TRBJ1-5, with 8 bases identical to TRBD1. Germline V lookup: CDR1 MNHEY, CDR2 SVGEGT. The V and J ends lost 0 bases and 7 bases, in that order; junction bases with no gene match: 2. This CDR3 region has 14 residues. CDR3 sequence reads: CASSYSRDRQPQHF. CDR3 DNA sequence: TGTGCCAGCAGTTACTCAAGGGACAGGCAGCCCCAGCATTTT.

The chain employs TRBV28 and TRBJ1-4; 8 positions match TRBD1. The germline V gene encodes CDR1 MDHEN and CDR2 SYDVKM. The J segment lost 7 bases and the V segment lost 5 bases, leaving 9 bases of the junction unmatched. CDR3 length: 15 residues. CDR3 coding DNA: TGTGCCAGCAGTCGCGACAGGGGATCGCCTGAAAAACTGTTTTTT. Translation gives CASSRDRGSPEKLFF.

This chain joins TRBV24-1 and TRBJ1-3, with D possibly matching TRBD1 (5 bases). This CDR3 contains 15 residues. Germline V gives CDR1 KGHDR, CDR2 SFDVKD. V gave up 3 bases and J gave up 0 bases, with 8 bases separating them. CDR3 region: CATSDPGSSGNTIYF. The CDR3 DNA reads as TGTGCCACCAGTGATCCAGGGTCCTCTGGAAACACCATATATTTT.